The 2 T cell receptor beta chains listed next were all sequenced from one sample in a study of cytomegalovirus exposure and HLA in healthy donors. 13 Jbeta primers and 60 Vbeta primers were used for the PCR. Generated by immunoSEQ multiplex PCR, the TCRdb table keeps only in-frame clones and is missing some. The sample shows about 130,000 clones, 75% to 85% of them seen only once. The sequenced sample was PBMCs. Every receptor here comes from a male donor in good health and CMV-seronegative.

With regard to this clone: The CDR3 ends on some other residue instead of the conserved phenylalanine or tryptophan, so this is likely a read error. The V and J genes are TRBV6-4 and TRBJ2-2, with 7 bases aligning to TRBD1. Germline V lookup: CDR1 MRHNA, CDR2 SNTAGT. The CDR3 runs to 16 residues. After removal of 5 bases from V and 1 base from J, the junction contained 7 bases not matched to a gene. Written as DNA, the CDR3 is TGTGCCAGCAGTAGTTCCGGGACAGAGAACACCGGGGAGCTGTTTTAT. This sequence encodes CASSSSGTENTGELFY.

The rearrangement links TRBV6-1 to TRBJ1-2; 7 nucleotides agree with TRBD1. The CDR3 extends over 14 amino acids. Germline V lookup: CDR1 MNHNS, CDR2 SASEGT. V was clipped by 4 bases and J by 4 bases; unmatched bases: 6. CDR3 DNA: TGTGCCAGCAGTGCAGACAGGGCTGGCTATGGCTACACCTTC. Its protein is CASSADRAGYGYTF.